The entry below gives a single T cell receptor (beta chain) sequence along with its context. Its antigen is not yet known. One base away there is no much larger clone; base qualities are not given. Survey-level sequencing on the immunoSEQ platform was used to profile the TCR beta chain repertoires. In the source study's methods: Repertoire diversity was quantified by the inverse Simpson index, and CDR3 amino acid length spectratypes and V-J pairing frequencies were compared. To annotate clonotypes specific to SARS-CoV-2, CMV, influenza A and EBV, TCR beta CDR3 sequences were compared against VDJdb. TCRdb obtained this table from immuneACCESS and retained in-frame rearrangements with V and J assigned. These tables miss some clones; where compared with another copy, unresolved V genes account for less than half of the shortfall, and the remainder is unexplained. The DNA gave D and trimming, while V, J and clone size come from that table. In this sample the table shows around 50,000 clones, approximately 93% of which occur a single time. The ten largest clones add up to around 10% of the sample.

For TCR beta sequencing, genomic DNA was taken from unsorted PBMCs, and those PBMCs had been isolated from peripheral blood. Reading from cysteine to phenylalanine, the CDR3 counts 12 amino acids. CDR3 DNA only is kept here, 36 bases in frame from base 1. V is pared back by 3 bases and J by 4 bases, with 7 bases lying between the germline termini. From the germline V gene, CDR1 is SGHTA and CDR2 is FQGNSA. The data were taken from a study (dated by TCRdb to 2021 to 2024). Study-wide conclusions, independent of this receptor: Further investigation, including longitudinal sampling and assessment of a control group, is stated by the authors to be required.

The receptor comes from a man aged 35 to 55 with rheumatoid arthritis. In this chain, TRBV7-2 is recombined with TRBJ2-7; no confident D gene assignment can be made. The specimen was PBMCs. The CDR3 protein sequence reads: CASSFRTYEQYF. The DNA is TGTGCCAGCAGCTTCAGAACGTACGAGCAGTACTTC. Beyond the CDR3, the reference TRBV7-2 and TRBJ2-7 genes provide the residues; the full variable domain reads: GAGVSQSPSNKVTEKGKDVELRCDPISGHTALYWYRQSLGQGLEFLIYFQGNSAPDKSGLPSDRFSAERTGGSVSTLTIQRTQQEDSAVYLCASSFRTYEQYFGPGTRLTVT.